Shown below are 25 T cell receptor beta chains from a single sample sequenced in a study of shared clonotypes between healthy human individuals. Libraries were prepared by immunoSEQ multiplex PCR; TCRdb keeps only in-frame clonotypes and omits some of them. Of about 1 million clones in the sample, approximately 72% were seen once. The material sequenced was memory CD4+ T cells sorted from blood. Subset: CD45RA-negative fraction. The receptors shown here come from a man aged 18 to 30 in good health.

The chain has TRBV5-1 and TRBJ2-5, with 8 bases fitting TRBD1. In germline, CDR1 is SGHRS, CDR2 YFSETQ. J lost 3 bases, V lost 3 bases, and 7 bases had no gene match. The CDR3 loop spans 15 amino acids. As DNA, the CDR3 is TGCGCCAGCAGCTCGACGACAGGGGCTAAAGAGACCCAGTACTTC. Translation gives CASSSTTGAKETQYF. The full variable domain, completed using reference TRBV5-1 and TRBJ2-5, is KAGVTQTPRYLIKTRGQQVTLSCSPISGHRSVSWYQQTPGQGLQFLFEYFSETQRNKGNFPGRFSGRQFSNSRSEMNVSTLELGDSALYLCASSSTTGAKETQYFGPGTRLLVL.

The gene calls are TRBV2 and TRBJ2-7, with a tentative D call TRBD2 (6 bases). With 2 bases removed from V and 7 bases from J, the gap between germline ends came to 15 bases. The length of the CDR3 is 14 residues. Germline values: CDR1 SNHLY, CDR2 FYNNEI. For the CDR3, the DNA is TGTGCCAGCAGTGAAAGGTTAGGGGCGGGGGAGCAGTACTTC. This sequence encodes CASSERLGAGEQYF.

CDR3 protein: CASSFSGQPYNEQFF. In DNA form, the CDR3 reads TGTGCCAGCAGCTTTTCCGGACAGCCATACAATGAGCAGTTCTTC. The chain is built from TRBV7-2 and TRBJ2-1, with D possibly matching TRBD1 (6 bases). The V gene lost 3 bases and the J gene lost 4 bases, with 13 bases spanning the gap. The length of the CDR3 is 15 residues. CDR1 and CDR2 (germline): SGHTA, FQGNSA. The variable domain in full, with the rest retrieved from reference TRBV7-2 and TRBJ2-1, is GAGVSQSPSNKVTEKGKDVELRCDPISGHTALYWYRQSLGQGLEFLIYFQGNSAPDKSGLPSDRFSAERTGGSVSTLTIQRTQQEDSAVYLCASSFSGQPYNEQFFGPGTRLTVL.

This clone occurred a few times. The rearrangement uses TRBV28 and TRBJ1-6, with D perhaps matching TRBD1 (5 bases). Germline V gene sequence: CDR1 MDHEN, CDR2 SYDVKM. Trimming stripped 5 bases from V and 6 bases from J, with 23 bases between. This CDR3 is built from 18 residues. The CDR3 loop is CASSQAGTLIQSNSPLHF. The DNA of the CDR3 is TGTGCCAGCAGTCAAGCCGGGACCCTGATTCAATCTAATTCACCCCTCCACTTT.

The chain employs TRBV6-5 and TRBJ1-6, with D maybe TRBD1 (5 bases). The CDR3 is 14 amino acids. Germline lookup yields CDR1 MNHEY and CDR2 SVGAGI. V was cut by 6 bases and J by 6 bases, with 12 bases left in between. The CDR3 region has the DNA TGTGCCAGCAGAACATGGGGCCTTAATTCACCCCTCCACTTT. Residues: CASRTWGLNSPLHF.

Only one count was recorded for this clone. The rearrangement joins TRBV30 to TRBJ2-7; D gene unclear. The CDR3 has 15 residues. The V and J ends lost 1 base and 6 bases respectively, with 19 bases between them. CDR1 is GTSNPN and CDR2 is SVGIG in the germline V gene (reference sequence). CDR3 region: CAWSARELGLGEQYF. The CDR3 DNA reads TGTGCCTGGAGTGCCCGCGAGTTGGGTTTGGGCGAGCAGTACTTC. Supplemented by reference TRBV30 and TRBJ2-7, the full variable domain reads SQTIHQWPATLVQPVGSPLSLECTVEGTSNPNLYWYRQAAGRGLQLLFYSVGIGQISSEVPQNLSASRPQDRQFILSSKKLLLSDSGFYLCAWSARELGLGEQYFGPGTRLTVT.

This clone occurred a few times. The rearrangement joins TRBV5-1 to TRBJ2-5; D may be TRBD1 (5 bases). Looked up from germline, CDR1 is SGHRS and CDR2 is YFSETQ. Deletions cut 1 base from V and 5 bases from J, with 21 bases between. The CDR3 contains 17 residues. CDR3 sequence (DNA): TGCGCCAGCAGCTTGCAGGGTCTACCCCAGGTGCGGGAGACCCAGTACTTC. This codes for CASSLQGLPQVRETQYF.

The CDR3 loop reads CAWNTGDLDTEAFF. The CDR3 coding sequence is TGTGCCTGGAATACAGGGGATCTGGACACTGAAGCTTTCTTT. V and J are TRBV30 and TRBJ1-1; TRBD1 agrees at 7 bases. Germline V gene data show CDR1 as GTSNPN and CDR2 as SVGIG (reference sequence). CDR3 length: 14 residues. V shed 4 bases, J shed 3 bases, and the junction held 8 bases outside the gene matches.

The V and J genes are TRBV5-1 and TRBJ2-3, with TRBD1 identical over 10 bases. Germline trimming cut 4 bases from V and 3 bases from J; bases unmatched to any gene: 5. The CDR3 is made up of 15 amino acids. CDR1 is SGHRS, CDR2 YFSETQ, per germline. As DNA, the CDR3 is TGCGCCAGCAGCACGACAGGGGGCGCGACAGATACGCAGTATTTT. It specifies CASSTTGGATDTQYF.

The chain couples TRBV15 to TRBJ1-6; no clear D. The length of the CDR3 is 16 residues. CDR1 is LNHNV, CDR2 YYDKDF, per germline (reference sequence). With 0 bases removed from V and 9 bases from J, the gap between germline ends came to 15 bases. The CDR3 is CATSRDRGALSSPLHF. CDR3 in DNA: TGTGCCACCAGCAGAGACCGAGGAGCTCTGAGTTCACCCCTCCACTTT.

The CDR3, as DNA: TGCGCCAGCCGGGGCAGCGGGAGGGCCCAAGAGACCCAGTACTTC. This translates into CASRGSGRAQETQYF. V usage is TRBV5-1 and J usage is TRBJ2-5; 10 positions agree with TRBD2. This CDR3 spans 15 amino acids. CDR1 and CDR2 (germline): SGHRS, YFSETQ. Germline trimming cut 7 bases from V and 1 base from J; bases unmatched to any gene: 7.

The CDR3 region has the DNA TGTGCCTGCCCAACCCACGAGGGGCCCCCCGGTGAGCAGTACTTC. Protein sequence: CACPTHEGPPGEQYF. The chain combines TRBV7-2 with TRBJ2-7; D may match TRBD1 or TRBD2 (5 bases each). Germline V CDR1 and CDR2: SGHTA, FQGNSA. The CDR3 extends over 15 amino acids. Trimming removed 11 bases at V and 7 bases at J, with 27 bases between.

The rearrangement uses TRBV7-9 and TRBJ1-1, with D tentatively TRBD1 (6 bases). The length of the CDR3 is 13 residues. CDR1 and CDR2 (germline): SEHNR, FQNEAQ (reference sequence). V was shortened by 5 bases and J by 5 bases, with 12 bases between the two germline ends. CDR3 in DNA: TGTGCCAGCAGCCGCTTTCAGGGGACTGAAGCTTTCTTT. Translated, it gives CASSRFQGTEAFF.

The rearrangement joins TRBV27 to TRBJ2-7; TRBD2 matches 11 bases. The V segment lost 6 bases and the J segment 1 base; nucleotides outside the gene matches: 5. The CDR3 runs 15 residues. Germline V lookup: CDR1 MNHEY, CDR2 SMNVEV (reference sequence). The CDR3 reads CASSSTSGASYEQYF. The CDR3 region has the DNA TGTGCCAGCAGCTCGACTAGCGGGGCTTCCTACGAGCAGTACTTC.

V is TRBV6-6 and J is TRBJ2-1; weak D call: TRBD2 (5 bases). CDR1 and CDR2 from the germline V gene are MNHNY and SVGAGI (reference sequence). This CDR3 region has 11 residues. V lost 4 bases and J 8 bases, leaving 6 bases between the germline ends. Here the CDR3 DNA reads TGTGCCAGCAGTTTCGGGGATGAGCAGTTCTTC. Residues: CASSFGDEQFF.

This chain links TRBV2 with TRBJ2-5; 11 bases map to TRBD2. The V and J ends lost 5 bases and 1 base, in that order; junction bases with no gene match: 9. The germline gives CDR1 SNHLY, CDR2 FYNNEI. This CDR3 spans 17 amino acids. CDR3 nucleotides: TGTGCCAGCAGTCACTACTCTAGCGGGGGGTCCCAAGAGACCCAGTACTTC. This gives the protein CASSHYSSGGSQETQYF. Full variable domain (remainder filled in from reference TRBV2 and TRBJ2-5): EPEVTQTPSHQVTQMGQEVILRCVPISNHLYFYWYRQILGQKVEFLVSFYNNEISEKSEIFDDQFSVERPDGSNFTLKIRSTKLEDSAMYFCASSHYSSGGSQETQYFGPGTRLLVL.

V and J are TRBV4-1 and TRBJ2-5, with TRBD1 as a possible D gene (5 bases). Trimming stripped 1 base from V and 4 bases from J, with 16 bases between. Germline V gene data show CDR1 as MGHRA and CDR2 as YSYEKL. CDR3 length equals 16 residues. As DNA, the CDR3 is TGCGCCAGCAGCCAAGGCGGAAATACAGGTCTAGAGACCCAGTACTTC. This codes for CASSQGGNTGLETQYF.

CDR3 amino acids: CASRQGWSYNEQFF. Written as DNA, the CDR3 is TGTGCCAGCAGACAGGGGTGGTCCTACAATGAGCAGTTCTTC. This chain connects TRBV6-5 to TRBJ2-1; 7 positions agree with TRBD1. The CDR3 spans 14 residues. Per germline, CDR1 MNHEY and CDR2 SVGAGI. Trimming cost V 6 bases and J 1 base; bases outside gene matches: 3.

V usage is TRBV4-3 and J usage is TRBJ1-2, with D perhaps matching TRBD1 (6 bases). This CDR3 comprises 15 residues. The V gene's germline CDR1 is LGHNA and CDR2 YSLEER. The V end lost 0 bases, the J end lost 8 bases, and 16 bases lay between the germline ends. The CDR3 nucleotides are TGCGCCAGCAGCCAAGATCACGTCAGGGGTTCAGGCTACACCTTC. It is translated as CASSQDHVRGSGYTF.

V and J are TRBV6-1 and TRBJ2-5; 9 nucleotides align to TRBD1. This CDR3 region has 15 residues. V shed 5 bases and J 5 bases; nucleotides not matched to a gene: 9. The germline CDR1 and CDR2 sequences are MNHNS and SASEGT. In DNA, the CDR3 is TGTGCCAGCAGTCCCCAGGGACAGGGCGTGGAGACCCAGTACTTC. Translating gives CASSPQGQGVETQYF.

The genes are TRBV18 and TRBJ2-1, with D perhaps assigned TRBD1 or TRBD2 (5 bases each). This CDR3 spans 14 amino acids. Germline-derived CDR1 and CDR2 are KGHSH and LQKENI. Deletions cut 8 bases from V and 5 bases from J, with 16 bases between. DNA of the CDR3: TGTGCCAGCATGAGCCGGGACGACAACAATGAGCAGTTCTTC. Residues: CASMSRDDNNEQFF. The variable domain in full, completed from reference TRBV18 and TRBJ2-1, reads NAGVMQNPRHLVRRRGQEARLRCSPMKGHSHVYWYRQLPEEGLKFMVYLQKENIIDESGMPKERFSAEFPKEGPSILRIQQVVRGDSAAYFCASMSRDDNNEQFFGPGTRLTVL.

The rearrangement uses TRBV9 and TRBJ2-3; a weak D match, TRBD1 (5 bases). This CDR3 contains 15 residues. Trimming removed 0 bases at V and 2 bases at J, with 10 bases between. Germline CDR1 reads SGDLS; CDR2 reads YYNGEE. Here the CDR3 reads CASSVERQPTDTQYF. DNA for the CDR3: TGTGCCAGCAGCGTAGAAAGACAGCCCACAGATACGCAGTATTTT.

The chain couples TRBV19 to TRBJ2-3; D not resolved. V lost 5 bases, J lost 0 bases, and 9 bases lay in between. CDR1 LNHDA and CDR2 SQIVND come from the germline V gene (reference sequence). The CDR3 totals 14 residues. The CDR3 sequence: CASSGGISTDTQYF. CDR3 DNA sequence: TGTGCCAGTAGTGGCGGCATAAGCACAGATACGCAGTATTTT.

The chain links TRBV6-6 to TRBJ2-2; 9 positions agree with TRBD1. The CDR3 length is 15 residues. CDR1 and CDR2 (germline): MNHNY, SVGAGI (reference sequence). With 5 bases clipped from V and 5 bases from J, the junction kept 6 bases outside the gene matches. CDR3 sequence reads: CASSLTGGRTGELFF. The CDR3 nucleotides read TGTGCCAGCAGTCTGACAGGGGGTCGGACCGGGGAGCTGTTTTTT.

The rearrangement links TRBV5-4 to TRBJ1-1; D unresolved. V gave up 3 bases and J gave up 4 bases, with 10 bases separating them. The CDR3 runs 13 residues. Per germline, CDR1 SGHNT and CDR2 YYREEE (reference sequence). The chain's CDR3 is CASSSDRITEAFF. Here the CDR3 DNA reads TGTGCCAGCAGCTCAGACCGGATCACTGAAGCTTTCTTT. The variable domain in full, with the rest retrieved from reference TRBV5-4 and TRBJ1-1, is ETGVTQSPTHLIKTRGQQVTLRCSSQSGHNTVSWYQQALGQGPQFIFQYYREEENGRGNFPPRFSGLQFPNYSSELNVNALELDDSALYLCASSSDRITEAFFGQGTRLTVV.